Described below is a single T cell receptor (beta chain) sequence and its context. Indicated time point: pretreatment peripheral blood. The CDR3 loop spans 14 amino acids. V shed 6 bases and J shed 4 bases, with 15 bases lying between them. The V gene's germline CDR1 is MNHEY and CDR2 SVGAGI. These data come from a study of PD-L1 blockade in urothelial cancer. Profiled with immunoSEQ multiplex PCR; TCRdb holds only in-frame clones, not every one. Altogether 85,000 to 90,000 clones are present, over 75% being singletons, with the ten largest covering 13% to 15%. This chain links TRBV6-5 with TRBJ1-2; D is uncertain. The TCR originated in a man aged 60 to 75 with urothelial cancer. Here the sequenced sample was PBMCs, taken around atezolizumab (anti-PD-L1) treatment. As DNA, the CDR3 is TGTGCCAGCAGATCTGAGCTGGGCCCCTATGGCTACACCTTC. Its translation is CASRSELGPYGYTF.